The present entry profiles one TCR beta chain with its context. Checkpoint therapy with ipilimumab 1 mg/kg began 14 to 28 days after transplant. Through week 26, nivolumab 3 mg/kg IV was given weeks 1, 4, 7, 10, then biweekly. The sample comes from a study of ipilimumab plus nivolumab after autologous stem cell transplantation. Background on the study: Myeloma cases were transplant-naive high-risk or relapsed within 3 years post first autologous transplant.

Sequencing was performed with immunoSEQ multiplex PCR; in TCRdb, only in-frame clones are kept and a portion is missing. The table lists some 41,000 clones, around 93% of them singletons, with 0.75% to 1% in the top ten. The sample was PBMCs, taken in a trial of ipilimumab plus nivolumab as post-transplant consolidation. This clonotype was obtained from a male donor with multiple myeloma.

The CDR3 spells CASSVGTAGYEQYF. DNA of the CDR3: TGTGCCAGCAGCGTAGGCACGGCTGGCTACGAGCAGTACTTC. V is TRBV9 and J is TRBJ2-7; no clear D. Germline CDR1 reads SGDLS; CDR2 reads YYNGEE. CDR3 length equals 14 residues. Trimming stripped 0 bases from V and 3 bases from J, with 10 bases between.